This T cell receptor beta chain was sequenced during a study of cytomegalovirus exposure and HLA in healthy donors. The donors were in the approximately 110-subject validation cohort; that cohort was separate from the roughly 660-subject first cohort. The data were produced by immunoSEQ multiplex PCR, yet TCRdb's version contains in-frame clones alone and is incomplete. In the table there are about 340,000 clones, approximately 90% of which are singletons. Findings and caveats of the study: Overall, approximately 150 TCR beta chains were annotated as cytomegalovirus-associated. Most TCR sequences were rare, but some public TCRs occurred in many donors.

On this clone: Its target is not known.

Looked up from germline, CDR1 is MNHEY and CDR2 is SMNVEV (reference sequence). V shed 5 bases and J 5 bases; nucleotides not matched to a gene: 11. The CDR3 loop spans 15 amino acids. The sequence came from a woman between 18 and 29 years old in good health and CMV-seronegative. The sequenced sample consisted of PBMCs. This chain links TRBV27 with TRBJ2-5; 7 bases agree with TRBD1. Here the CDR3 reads CASSPEPTGEETQYF. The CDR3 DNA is TGTGCCAGCAGTCCTGAACCAACAGGGGAGGAGACCCAGTACTTC.